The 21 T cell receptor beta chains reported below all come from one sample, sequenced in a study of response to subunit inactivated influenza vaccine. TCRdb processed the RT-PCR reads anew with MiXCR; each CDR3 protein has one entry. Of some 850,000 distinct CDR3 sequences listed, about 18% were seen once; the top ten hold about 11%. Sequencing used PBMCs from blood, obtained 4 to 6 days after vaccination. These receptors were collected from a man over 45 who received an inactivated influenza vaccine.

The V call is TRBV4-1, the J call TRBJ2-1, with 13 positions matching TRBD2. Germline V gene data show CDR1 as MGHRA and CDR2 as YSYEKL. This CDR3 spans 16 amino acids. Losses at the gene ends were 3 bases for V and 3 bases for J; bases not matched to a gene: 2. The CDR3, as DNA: TGCGCCAGCAGCCACCGACTAGCGGGGGGCTACAATGAGCAGTTCTTC. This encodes CASSHRLAGGYNEQFF.

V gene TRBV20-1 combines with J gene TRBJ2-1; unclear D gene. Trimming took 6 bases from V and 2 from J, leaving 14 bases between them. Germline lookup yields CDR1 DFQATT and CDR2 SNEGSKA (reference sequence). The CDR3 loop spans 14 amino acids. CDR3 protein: CSAAGPPTYNEQFF. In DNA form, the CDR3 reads TGCAGTGCCGCAGGTCCCCCTACCTACAATGAGCAGTTCTTC.

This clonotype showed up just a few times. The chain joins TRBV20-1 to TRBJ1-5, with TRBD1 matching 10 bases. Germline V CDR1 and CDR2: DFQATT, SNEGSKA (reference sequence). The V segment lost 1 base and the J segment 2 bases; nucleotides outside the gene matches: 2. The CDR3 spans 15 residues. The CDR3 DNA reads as TGCAGTGCTAGAGGGACAGGGGGACGCAATCAGCCCCAGCATTTT. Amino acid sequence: CSARGTGGRNQPQHF.

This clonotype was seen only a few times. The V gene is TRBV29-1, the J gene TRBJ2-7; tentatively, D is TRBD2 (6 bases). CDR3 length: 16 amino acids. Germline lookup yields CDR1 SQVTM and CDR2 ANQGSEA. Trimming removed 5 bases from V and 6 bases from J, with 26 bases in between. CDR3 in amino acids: CSVSGTREGVYREQYF. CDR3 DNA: TGCAGCGTTTCTGGGACTCGGGAAGGGGTCTATCGCGAGCAGTACTTC.

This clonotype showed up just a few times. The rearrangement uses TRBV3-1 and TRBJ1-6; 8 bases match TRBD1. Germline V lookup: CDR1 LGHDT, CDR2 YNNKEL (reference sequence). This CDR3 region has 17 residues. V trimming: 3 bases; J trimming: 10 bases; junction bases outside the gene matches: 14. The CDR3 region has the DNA TGTGCCAGCAGCCAGGACCAGGGGGCTACGGGAAGGTCACCCCTCCACTTT. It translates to CASSQDQGATGRSPLHF.

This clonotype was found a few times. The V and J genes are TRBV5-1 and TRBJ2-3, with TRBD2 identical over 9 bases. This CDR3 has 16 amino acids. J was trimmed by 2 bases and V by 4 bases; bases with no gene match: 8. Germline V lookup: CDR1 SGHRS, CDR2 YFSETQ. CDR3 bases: TGCGCCAGCAGCCCTCGACTAGCGGCCAACACAGATACGCAGTATTTT. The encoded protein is CASSPRLAANTDTQYF.

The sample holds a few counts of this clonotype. Here the CDR3 reads CASSLDIGGPVDEQFF. DNA for the CDR3: TGTGCCAGCAGCTTAGATATCGGGGGCCCAGTCGATGAGCAGTTCTTC. This chain links TRBV7-8 with TRBJ2-1; D assignment may be TRBD1 or TRBD2 (6 bases each). The V gene's germline CDR1 is SGHVS and CDR2 FQNEAQ. This CDR3 is built from 16 residues. Trimming removed 1 base from V and 8 bases from J, with 18 bases in between.

The CDR3 coding sequence is TGTGCCAGCAGAGATGTTAACTCTGGAAACACCATATATTTT. This codes for CASRDVNSGNTIYF. The rearrangement joins TRBV6-1 to TRBJ1-3; unclear D gene. The germline V gene encodes CDR1 MNHNS and CDR2 SASEGT. Trimming removed 6 bases at V and 0 bases at J, with 9 bases between. The CDR3 is 14 amino acids.

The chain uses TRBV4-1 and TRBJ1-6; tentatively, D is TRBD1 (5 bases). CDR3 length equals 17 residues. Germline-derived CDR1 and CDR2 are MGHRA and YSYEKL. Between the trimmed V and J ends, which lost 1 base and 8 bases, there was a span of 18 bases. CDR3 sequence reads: CASSQARGVLWYSPLHF. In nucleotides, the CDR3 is TGCGCCAGCAGCCAAGCCCGGGGGGTTTTGTGGTATTCACCCCTCCACTTT.

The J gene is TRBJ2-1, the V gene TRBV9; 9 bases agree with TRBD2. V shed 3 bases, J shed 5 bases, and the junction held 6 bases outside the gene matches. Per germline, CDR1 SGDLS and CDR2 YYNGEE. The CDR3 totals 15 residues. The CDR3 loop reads CASSGGTSSNNEQFF. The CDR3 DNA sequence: TGTGCCAGCAGCGGAGGGACTAGCTCAAACAATGAGCAGTTCTTC.

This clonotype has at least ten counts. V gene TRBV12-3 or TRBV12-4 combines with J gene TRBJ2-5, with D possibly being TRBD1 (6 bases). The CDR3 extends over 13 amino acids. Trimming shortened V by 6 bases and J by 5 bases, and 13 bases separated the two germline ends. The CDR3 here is CASRVQGVETQYF. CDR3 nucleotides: TGTGCCAGCAGAGTACAGGGTGTGGAGACCCAGTACTTC.

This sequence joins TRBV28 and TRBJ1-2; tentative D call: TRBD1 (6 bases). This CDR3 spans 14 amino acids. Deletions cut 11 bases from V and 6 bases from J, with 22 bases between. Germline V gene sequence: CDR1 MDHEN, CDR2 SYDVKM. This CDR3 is CACPVQGSLDGYTF. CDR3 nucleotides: TGTGCCTGCCCAGTACAGGGTTCTTTGGATGGCTACACCTTC.

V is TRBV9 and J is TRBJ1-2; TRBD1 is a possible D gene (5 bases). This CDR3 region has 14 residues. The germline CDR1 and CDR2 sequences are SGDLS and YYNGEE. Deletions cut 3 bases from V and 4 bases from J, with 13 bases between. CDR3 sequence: CASSATGRLYGYTF. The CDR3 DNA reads TGTGCCAGCAGCGCTACAGGACGGCTCTATGGCTACACCTTC.

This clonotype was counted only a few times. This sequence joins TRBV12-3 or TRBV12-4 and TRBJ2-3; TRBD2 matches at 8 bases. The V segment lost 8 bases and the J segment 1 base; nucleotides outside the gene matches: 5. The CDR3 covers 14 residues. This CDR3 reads CASGISGGTDTQYF. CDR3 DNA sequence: TGTGCCAGCGGAATTAGCGGGGGCACAGATACGCAGTATTTT.

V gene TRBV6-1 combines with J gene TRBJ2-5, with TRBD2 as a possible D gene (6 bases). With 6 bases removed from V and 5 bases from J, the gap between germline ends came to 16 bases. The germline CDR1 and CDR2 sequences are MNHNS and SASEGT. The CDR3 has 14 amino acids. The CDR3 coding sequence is TGTGCCAGCAGCCCGGGCCACGGAGGGGAGACCCAGTACTTC. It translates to CASSPGHGGETQYF.

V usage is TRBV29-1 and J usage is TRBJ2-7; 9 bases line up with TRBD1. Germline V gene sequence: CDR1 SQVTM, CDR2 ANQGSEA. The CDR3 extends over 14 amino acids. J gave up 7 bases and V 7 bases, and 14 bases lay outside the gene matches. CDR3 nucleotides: TGCAGCGCCCGAACCGGGACAGGGTTTCGGGAGCAGTACTTC. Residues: CSARTGTGFREQYF.

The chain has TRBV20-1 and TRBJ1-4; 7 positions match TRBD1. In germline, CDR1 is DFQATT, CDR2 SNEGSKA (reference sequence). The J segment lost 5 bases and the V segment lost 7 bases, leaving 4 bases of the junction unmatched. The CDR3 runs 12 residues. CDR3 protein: CSVYRGNEKLFF. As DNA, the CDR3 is TGCAGTGTGTACAGGGGAAATGAAAAACTGTTTTTT.

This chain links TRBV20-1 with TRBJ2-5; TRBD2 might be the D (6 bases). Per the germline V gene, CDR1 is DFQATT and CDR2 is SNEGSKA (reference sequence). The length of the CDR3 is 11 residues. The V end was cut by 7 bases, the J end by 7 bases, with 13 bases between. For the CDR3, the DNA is TGCAGTGAGGAGGGTTTGGGGACCCAGTACTTC. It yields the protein CSEEGLGTQYF.

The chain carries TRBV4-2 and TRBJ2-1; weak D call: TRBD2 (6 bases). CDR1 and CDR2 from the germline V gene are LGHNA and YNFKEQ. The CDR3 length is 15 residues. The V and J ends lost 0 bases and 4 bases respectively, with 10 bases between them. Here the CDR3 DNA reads TGTGCCAGCAGCCAAGAGTGGAGGGGATACAATGAGCAGTTCTTC. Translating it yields CASSQEWRGYNEQFF.

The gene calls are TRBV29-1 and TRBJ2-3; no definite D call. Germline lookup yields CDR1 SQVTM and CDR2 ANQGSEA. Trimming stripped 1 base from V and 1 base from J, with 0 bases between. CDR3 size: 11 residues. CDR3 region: CSVEGTDTQYF. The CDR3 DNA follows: TGCAGCGTTGAAGGCACAGATACGCAGTATTTT.

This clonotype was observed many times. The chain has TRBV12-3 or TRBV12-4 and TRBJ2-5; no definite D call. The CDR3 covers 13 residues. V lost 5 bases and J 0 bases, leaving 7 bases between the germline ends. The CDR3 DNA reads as TGTGCCAGCAGTCAATCCTACCAAGAGACCCAGTACTTC. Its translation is CASSQSYQETQYF.